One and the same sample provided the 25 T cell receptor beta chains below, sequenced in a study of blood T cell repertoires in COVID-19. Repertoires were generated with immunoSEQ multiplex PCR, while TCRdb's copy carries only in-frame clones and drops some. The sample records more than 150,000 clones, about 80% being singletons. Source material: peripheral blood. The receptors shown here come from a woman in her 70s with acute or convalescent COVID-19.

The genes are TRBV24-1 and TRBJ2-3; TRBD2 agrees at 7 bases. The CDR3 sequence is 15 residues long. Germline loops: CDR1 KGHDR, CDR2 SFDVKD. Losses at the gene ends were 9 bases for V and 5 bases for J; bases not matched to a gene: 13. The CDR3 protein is CATPATRLAVDTQYF. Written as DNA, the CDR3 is TGTGCCACCCCTGCCACTCGACTAGCAGTAGATACGCAGTATTTT.

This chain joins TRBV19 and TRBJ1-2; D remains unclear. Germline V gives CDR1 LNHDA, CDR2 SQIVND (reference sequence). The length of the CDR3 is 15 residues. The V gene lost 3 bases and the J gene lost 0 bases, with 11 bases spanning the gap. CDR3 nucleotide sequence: TGTGCCAGTAGTATTAGCTTGGAAGCTAACTATGGCTACACCTTC. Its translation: CASSISLEANYGYTF.

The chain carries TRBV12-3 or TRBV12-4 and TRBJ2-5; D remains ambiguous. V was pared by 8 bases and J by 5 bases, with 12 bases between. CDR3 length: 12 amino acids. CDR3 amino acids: CASGPYGETQYF. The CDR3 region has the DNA TGTGCCAGCGGCCCCTACGGGGAGACCCAGTACTTC.

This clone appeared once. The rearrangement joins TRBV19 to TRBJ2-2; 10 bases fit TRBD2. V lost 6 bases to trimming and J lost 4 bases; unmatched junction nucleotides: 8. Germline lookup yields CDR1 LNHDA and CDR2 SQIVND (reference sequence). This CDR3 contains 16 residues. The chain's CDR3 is CASRASGSVSTGELFF. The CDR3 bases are TGTGCCAGTAGGGCTAGCGGGAGTGTTAGCACCGGGGAGCTGTTTTTT.

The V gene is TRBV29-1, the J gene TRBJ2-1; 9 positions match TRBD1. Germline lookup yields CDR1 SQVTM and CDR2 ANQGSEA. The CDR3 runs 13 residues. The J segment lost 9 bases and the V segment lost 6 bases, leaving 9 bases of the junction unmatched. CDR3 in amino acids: CSVTRDRVSEQFF. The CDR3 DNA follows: TGCAGCGTGACCCGGGACAGGGTTTCTGAGCAGTTCTTC.

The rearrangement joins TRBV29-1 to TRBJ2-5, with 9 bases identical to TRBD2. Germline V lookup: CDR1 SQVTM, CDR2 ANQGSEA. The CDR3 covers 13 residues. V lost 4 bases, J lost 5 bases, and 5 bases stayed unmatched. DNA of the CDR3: TGCAGCGTTGGTAGCGGGGGCTGGGAGACCCAGTACTTC. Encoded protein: CSVGSGGWETQYF. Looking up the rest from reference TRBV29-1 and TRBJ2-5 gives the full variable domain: SAVISQKPSRDICQRGTSLTIQCQVDSQVTMMFWYRQQPGQSLTLIATANQGSEATYESGFVIDKFPISRPNLTFSTLTVSNMSPEDSSIYLCSVGSGGWETQYFGPGTRLLVL.

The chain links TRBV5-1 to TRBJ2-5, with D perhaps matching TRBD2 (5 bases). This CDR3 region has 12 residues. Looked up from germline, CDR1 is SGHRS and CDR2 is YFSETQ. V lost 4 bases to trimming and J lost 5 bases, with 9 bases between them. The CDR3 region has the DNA TGCGCCAGCAGCCTGGACTTCGAGACCCAGTACTTC. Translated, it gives CASSLDFETQYF.

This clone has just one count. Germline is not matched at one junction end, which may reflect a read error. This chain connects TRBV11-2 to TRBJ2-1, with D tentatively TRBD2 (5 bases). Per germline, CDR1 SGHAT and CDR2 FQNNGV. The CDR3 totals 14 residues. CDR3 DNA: TGTGCCAGCAGCTTCGCGCGGGCCTATAATGAGCAGTTCTTC. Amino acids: CASSFARAYNEQFF.

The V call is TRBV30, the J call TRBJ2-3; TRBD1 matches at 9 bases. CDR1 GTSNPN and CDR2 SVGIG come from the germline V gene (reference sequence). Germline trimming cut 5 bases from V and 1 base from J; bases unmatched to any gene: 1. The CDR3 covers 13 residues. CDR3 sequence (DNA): TGTGCCTGGCGGGACAGGGGCACAGATACGCAGTATTTT. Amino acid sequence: CAWRDRGTDTQYF.

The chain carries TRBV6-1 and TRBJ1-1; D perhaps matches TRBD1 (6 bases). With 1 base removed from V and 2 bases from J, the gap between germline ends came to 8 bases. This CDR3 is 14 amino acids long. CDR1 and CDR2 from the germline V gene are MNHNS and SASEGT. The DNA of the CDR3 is TGTGCCAGCAGTGAAGGACAGGTCAACACTGAAGCTTTCTTT. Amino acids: CASSEGQVNTEAFF.

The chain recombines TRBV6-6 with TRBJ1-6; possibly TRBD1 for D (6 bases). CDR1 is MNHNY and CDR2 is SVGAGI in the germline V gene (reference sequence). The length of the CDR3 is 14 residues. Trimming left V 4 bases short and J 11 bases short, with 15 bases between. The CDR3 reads CASSFIGDNPPLHF. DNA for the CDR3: TGTGCCAGCAGTTTTATAGGGGACAATCCACCCCTCCACTTT.

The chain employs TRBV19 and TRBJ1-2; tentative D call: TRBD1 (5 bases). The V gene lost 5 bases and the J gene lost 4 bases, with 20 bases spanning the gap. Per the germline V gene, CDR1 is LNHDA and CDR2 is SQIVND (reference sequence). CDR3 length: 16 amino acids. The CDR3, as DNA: TGTGCCAGTAGTGTCGGAGGAGGGGAAATAGGCTATGGCTACACCTTC. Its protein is CASSVGGGEIGYGYTF.

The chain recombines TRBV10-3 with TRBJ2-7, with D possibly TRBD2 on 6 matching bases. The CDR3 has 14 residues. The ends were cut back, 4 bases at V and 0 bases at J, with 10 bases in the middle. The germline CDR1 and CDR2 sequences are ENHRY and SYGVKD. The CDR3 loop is CAISGRASSYEQYF. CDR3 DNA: TGTGCCATCAGTGGGAGGGCCAGCTCCTACGAGCAGTACTTC.

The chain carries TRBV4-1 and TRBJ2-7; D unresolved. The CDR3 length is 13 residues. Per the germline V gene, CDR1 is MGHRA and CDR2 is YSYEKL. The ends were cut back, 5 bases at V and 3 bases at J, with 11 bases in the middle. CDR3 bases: TGCGCCAGCAGCATACGGGTCAGCTACGAGCAGTACTTC. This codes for CASSIRVSYEQYF.

The CDR3 here is CASSYAGGTADTQYF. In nucleotides, the CDR3 is TGTGCCAGCAGTTACGCAGGGGGGACTGCAGATACGCAGTATTTT. The chain carries TRBV6-5 and TRBJ2-3, with TRBD1 as a possible D gene (7 bases). The CDR3 sequence is 15 residues long. CDR1 and CDR2 from the germline V gene are MNHEY and SVGAGI. The V gene lost 2 bases and the J gene lost 4 bases, with 13 bases spanning the gap.

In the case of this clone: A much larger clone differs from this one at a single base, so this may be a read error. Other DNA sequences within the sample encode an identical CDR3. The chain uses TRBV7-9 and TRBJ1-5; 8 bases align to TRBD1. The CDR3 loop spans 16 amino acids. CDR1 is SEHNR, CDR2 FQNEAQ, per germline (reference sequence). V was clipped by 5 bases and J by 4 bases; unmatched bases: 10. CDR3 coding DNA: TGTGCCAGCAGCACCGGACAGGGATCGAGTAATCAGCCCCAGCATTTT. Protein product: CASSTGQGSSNQPQHF.

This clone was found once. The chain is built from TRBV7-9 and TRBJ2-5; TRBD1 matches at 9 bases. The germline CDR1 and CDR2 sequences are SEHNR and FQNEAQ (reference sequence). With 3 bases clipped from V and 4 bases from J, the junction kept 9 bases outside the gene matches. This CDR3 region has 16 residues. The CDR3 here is CASSLKQGATGETQYF. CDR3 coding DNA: TGTGCCAGCAGCTTGAAACAGGGGGCTACAGGAGAGACCCAGTACTTC.

For the CDR3, the DNA is TGTGCCAGCACCATCGATGTAGCGAACACCGGGGAGCTGTTTTTT. It specifies CASTIDVANTGELFF. V gene TRBV7-9 combines with J gene TRBJ2-2; D gene ambiguous. Germline assignment: CDR1 SEHNR and CDR2 FQNEAQ (reference sequence). The CDR3 covers 15 residues. V gave up 7 bases and J gave up 0 bases, with 12 bases separating them. Based on the CDR3 plus reference TRBV7-9 and TRBJ2-2, the full variable domain is DTGVSQNPRHKITKRGQNVTFRCDPISEHNRLYWYRQTLGQGPEFLTYFQNEAQLEKSRLLSDRFSAERPKGSFSTLEIQRTEQGDSAMYLCASTIDVANTGELFFGEGSRLTVL.

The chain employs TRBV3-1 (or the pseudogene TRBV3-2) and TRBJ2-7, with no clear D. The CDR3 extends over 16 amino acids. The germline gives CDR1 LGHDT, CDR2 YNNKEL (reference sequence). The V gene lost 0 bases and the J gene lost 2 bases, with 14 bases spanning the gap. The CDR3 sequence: CASSQDGGVPTYEQYF. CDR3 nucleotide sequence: TGTGCCAGCAGCCAAGACGGTGGAGTCCCCACCTACGAGCAGTACTTC.

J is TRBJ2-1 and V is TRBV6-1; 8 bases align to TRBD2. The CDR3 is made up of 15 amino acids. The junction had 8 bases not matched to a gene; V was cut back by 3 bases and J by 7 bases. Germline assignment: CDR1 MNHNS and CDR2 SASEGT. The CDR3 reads CASSDEGLENNEQFF. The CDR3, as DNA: TGTGCCAGCAGTGACGAGGGACTAGAAAATAATGAGCAGTTCTTC.

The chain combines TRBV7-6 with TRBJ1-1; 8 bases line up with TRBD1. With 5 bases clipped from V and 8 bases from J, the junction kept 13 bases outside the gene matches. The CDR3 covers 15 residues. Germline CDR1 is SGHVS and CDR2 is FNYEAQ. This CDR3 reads CASSLLDRAKSEAFF. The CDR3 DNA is TGTGCCAGCAGCCTGTTGGACAGGGCAAAGTCGGAAGCTTTCTTT.

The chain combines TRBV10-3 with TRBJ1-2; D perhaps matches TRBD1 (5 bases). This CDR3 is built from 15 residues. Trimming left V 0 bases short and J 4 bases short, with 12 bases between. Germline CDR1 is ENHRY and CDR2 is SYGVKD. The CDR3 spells CAISESWKRGYGYTF. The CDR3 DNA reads TGTGCCATCAGTGAGTCTTGGAAAAGGGGCTATGGCTACACCTTC.

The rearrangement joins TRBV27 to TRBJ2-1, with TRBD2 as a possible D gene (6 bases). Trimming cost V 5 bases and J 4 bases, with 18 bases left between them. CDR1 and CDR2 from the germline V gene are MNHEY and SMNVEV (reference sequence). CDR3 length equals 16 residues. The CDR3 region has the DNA TGTGCCAGCAGTCGGGGCCGGGACTCGTTATACAATGAGCAGTTCTTC. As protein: CASSRGRDSLYNEQFF.

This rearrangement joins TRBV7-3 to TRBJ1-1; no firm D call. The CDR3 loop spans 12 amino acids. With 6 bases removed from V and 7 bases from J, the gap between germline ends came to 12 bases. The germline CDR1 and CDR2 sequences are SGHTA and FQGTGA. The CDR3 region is CASSLFGHEAFF. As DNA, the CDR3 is TGTGCCAGCAGTCTTTTTGGCCATGAAGCTTTCTTT.

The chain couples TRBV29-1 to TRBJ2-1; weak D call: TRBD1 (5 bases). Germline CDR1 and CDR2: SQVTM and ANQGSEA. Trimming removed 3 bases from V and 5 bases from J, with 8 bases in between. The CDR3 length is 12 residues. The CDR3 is CSVDPQDNEQFF. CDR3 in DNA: TGCAGCGTTGATCCACAGGACAATGAGCAGTTCTTC.